This is a list of T cell receptor beta chains from one sample in a study of T cell repertoires in cytomegalovirus infection. Their antigen targets remain unknown. TCRdb fed the reads into MiXCR, producing one record per CDR3 protein. Here the sample spans around 900,000 distinct CDR3 sequences, roughly a third being singletons. Sequenced material: cultured CD8+ T cells from PBMCs, taken from culture after CMV antigen stimulation. The receptor set was obtained from a human donor in good health (CMV status not recorded). Some clones in this sample may be carry-over from other donors' samples. Each CDR3 is given with its conserved first and last residue. A D gene is named only where the DNA matches it firmly. Expanded clones are given a class, and other clones once, few, many or no size at all.

d_gene	v_gene	abundance	j_gene	CDR3nt	CDR3aa
.	TRBV6-5	few	TRBJ1-2	TGTGCCAGCAGTTACGCAGGACCCTACTATGGCTACACCTTC	CASSYAGPYYGYTF
.	TRBV12-3/TRBV12-4	few	TRBJ2-1	TGTGCCAGCAGTCAGACTAGAAGTGAGCAGTTCTTC	CASSQTRSEQFF
.	TRBV7-9	many	TRBJ2-1	TGTGCCAGCAGACTACAACCCTACAATGAGCAGTTCTTC	CASRLQPYNEQFF
.	TRBV9	few	TRBJ2-3	TGTGCCAGCAGCCTCTACCAATCCACAGATACGCAGTATTTT	CASSLYQSTDTQYF
TRBD1	TRBV7-6	.	TRBJ2-2	TGTGCCAGCAGCTTCGGTCGGGACAGGGGGAACACCGGGGAGCTGTTTTTT	CASSFGRDRGNTGELFF
TRBD2	TRBV6-2/TRBV6-3	.	TRBJ2-7	TGTGCCAGCAATGGCGGGGGTTACGAGCAGTACTTC	CASNGGGYEQYF
TRBD1	TRBV7-6	many	TRBJ2-7	TGTGCCAGCAGCTTAGCGCCGGGACAGGTAAACTACGAGCAGTACTTC	CASSLAPGQVNYEQYF
.	TRBV6-2/TRBV6-3	.	TRBJ2-5	TGTGCCAGCAGTTTCCTCCGGAACAAAGAGACCCAGTACTTC	CASSFLRNKETQYF
.	TRBV7-9	many	TRBJ2-3	TGTGCCAGCATCCTAGCTGGCAGAGAAGATACGCAGTATTTT	CASILAGREDTQYF
TRBD1	TRBV7-8	.	TRBJ1-1	TGTGCCAACAGCTTAGGGGGGGACAGCTTCATGAACACTGAAGCTTTCTTT	CANSLGGDSFMNTEAFF
.	TRBV7-6	.	TRBJ2-2	TGTGCTAGCAGCTTAGAATTGGGCACCGGGGAGCTGTTTTTT	CASSLELGTGELFF
.	TRBV5-6	.	TRBJ2-4	TGTGCCAGCAGCCCGTTACTCGGGACTGCGGCAAACATTCAGTACTTC	CASSPLLGTAANIQYF
.	TRBV13	once	TRBJ2-5	TGTGCCAGCAGCCTAAGCCCGGACTTCCAAGAGACCCAGTACTTC	CASSLSPDFQETQYF
.	TRBV9	once	TRBJ1-1	TGTGCCAGCAGCCCAACGGGGACAATCACGCTGAACACTGAAGCTTTCTTT	CASSPTGTITLNTEAFF
.	TRBV6-6	many	TRBJ1-2	TGTGCCAGCGGTGGCTACACCTTC	CASGGYTF
.	TRBV5-1	once	TRBJ2-1	TGCGCCAGCAGCTTGGACGACATAGCGGTAAACTACAATGAGCAGTTCTTC	CASSLDDIAVNYNEQFF
.	TRBV7-9	many	TRBJ1-3	TGTGCCAGCAGCTTCCAGGGAACTGGAAACACCATATATTTT	CASSFQGTGNTIYF
.	TRBV20-1	few	TRBJ2-5	TGCAGTGCTAGAGAGCCTGGAGAGACCCAGTACTTC	CSAREPGETQYF
TRBD2	TRBV29-1	.	TRBJ2-1	TGCAGCGTTGAGAAAGGCGGGGGGGAGTTCTTC	CSVEKGGGEFF
.	TRBV11-2	.	TRBJ1-1	TGTGCCAGCAGCCTATCGCTGGCGCATGAGGTTGAAGCTTTCTTT	CASSLSLAHEVEAFF
.	TRBV11-2	many	TRBJ2-1	TGTGCCAGCAGCTTAGTCGGTTCAGGCGCTTACAATGAGCAGTTCTTC	CASSLVGSGAYNEQFF
.	TRBV7-6	.	TRBJ2-7	TGTGCCAGCAGCTTGGGGGGACAGCCATACGAGCAGTACTTC	CASSLGGQPYEQYF
.	TRBV6-2/TRBV6-3	few	TRBJ1-1	TGTGCCAGCACCTACCTGAACACTGAAGCTTTCTTT	CASTYLNTEAFF
.	TRBV20-1	.	TRBJ2-2	TGCAGTGCTCTTCAGGGGGGGACCGGGGAGCTGTTTTTT	CSALQGGTGELFF
TRBD1	TRBV27	few	TRBJ1-2	TGTGCCAGCAGTCCGTCTACAGGGGAAAAGGACTATGGCTACACCTTC	CASSPSTGEKDYGYTF
.	TRBV28	many	TRBJ1-6	TGTGCCAGCAGTTTAATGGGAAGTAATTCACCCCTCCACTTT	CASSLMGSNSPLHF
.	TRBV9	few	TRBJ2-1	TGTGCCAGCAGCGTAGGACAGAAACCAGAGCAGTTCTTC	CASSVGQKPEQFF
.	TRBV7-8	many	TRBJ1-1	TGTGCCAGCAGCTTATGGACACTGAACACTGAAGCTTTCTTT	CASSLWTLNTEAFF
.	TRBV6-6	few	TRBJ2-7	TGTGCCAGCAGTGGAACAGAGCAGTACTTC	CASSGTEQYF
TRBD2	TRBV6-5	.	TRBJ2-3	TGTGCCAGCAGTTTTCAATTCTATAGGGCTAGCGGGGCCACAGATACGCAGTATTTT	CASSFQFYRASGATDTQYF
.	TRBV4-2	once	TRBJ2-5	TGTGCCAGCAGCCAAGATTTAGGGGACCAAGAGACCCAGTACTTC	CASSQDLGDQETQYF
.	TRBV5-6	.	TRBJ2-1	TGTGCCAGCAGCCCTTGGGGGGGGCACTACAATGAGCAGTTCTTC	CASSPWGGHYNEQFF
.	TRBV6-6	few	TRBJ1-1	TGTGCCAGCAGTTACTCGGTGAACTACACTGAAGCTTTCTTT	CASSYSVNYTEAFF
.	TRBV28	once	TRBJ1-1	TGTGCCAGCAGCGATCTTCAAGTCACTGAAGCTTTCTTT	CASSDLQVTEAFF
TRBD2	TRBV5-4	.	TRBJ2-1	TGTGCCAGCAGCTCTGGACTAGCGGGGGCCAATGAGCAGTTCTTC	CASSSGLAGANEQFF
.	TRBV28	.	TRBJ2-5	TGTGCCAGCAGTTTAGGCGACAGGGCGGGGGAGACCCAGTACTTC	CASSLGDRAGETQYF
.	TRBV11-3	.	TRBJ2-2	TGTGCCAGCAGCTTGCCGATCACCGGGGAGCTGTTTTTT	CASSLPITGELFF
.	TRBV6-5	few	TRBJ2-3	TGTGCCAGCAGTTACACGGGTTCGGTTGCGGATACGCAGTATTTT	CASSYTGSVADTQYF
.	TRBV7-9	few	TRBJ1-1	TGTGCCAGCAGCGGGGGCAATGAAGCTTTCTTT	CASSGGNEAFF
.	TRBV6-6	few	TRBJ2-5	TGTGCCAGCACTCCCCAACCCCCCTTGGCGGGGGCGTTACAAGAGACCCAGTACTTC	CASTPQPPLAGALQETQYF
.	TRBV7-6	.	TRBJ1-1	TGTGCCAGCAGCCGAGAGGGGGGGGGTGTGGTAGCTTTCTTT	CASSREGGGVVAFF
TRBD2	TRBV12-3/TRBV12-4	.	TRBJ2-5	TGTGCCAGCAGTTTCGTAGCGGGGGAGATACAAGAGACCCAGTACTTC	CASSFVAGEIQETQYF
.	TRBV7-6	.	TRBJ2-5	TGTGCCAGCAGGTTACAGGGTGGGGAACAAGAGACCCAGTACTTC	CASRLQGGEQETQYF
.	TRBV7-9	few	TRBJ2-2	TGTGCCAGCAGTCCACAAGGGTCGGGGACCGGGGAGCTGTTTTTT	CASSPQGSGTGELFF
.	TRBV12-3/TRBV12-4	many	TRBJ1-6	TGTGCCAGCAGGTACTTTAAGGGGCCTTCACCCCTCCACTTT	CASRYFKGPSPLHF
TRBD2	TRBV3-1	.	TRBJ2-1	TGTGCCAGCAGCCCCTTAGCGGGGGTAGGGGATGAGCAGTTCTTC	CASSPLAGVGDEQFF
.	TRBV27	few	TRBJ2-1	TGTGCCAGCAGTTCAATTCTCCACAATGAGCAGTTCTTC	CASSSILHNEQFF
.	TRBV7-6	.	TRBJ1-4	TGTGCCAGCAGCCCTGAGATGAATGAAAAACTGTTTTTT	CASSPEMNEKLFF
TRBD1	TRBV5-1	.	TRBJ1-2	TGCGCCAGCAGCTTCGGGACAGACTTCTATGGCTACACCTTC	CASSFGTDFYGYTF
TRBD2	TRBV6-5	.	TRBJ2-3	TGTGCCAGCAGTTACACAAGCGGGGGGAGGACAGATACGCAGTATTTT	CASSYTSGGRTDTQYF
.	TRBV7-2	many	TRBJ1-6	TGTGCCAGCAGATTCGGGAGTCCACCCCTCCACTTT	CASRFGSPPLHF
TRBD2	TRBV20-1	few	TRBJ2-3	TGCAGTGCTAGTGGACTAGCGGGGCTCACAGATACGCAGTATTTT	CSASGLAGLTDTQYF
TRBD1	TRBV27	many	TRBJ2-7	TGTGCCAGCAGTCCCTGGACAGGGCCCTACGAGCAGTACTTC	CASSPWTGPYEQYF